Listed below are T cell receptor beta chains from one sample, sequenced in a study of T cell responses to AZD1222 COVID-19 vaccine. Clones were read by immunoSEQ multiplex PCR, and TCRdb kept only the in-frame ones, dropping some. The repertoire has 70,000 to 90,000 clones, around 90% of them found once; the top ten carry around 2%. The sample here was peripheral blood, taken on day 0 of AZD1222 vaccination. The receptors derive from an adult in good health. Each CDR3 is given with its conserved first and last residue.

v_call: TRBV7-2
j_call: TRBJ2-3
cdr3_aa: CASSPAGRSTDTQYF

v_call: TRBV6-6
j_call: TRBJ2-7
cdr3_aa: CASSYSGWGSPHEQYF

v_call: TRBV6-2/TRBV6-3
j_call: TRBJ1-2
cdr3_aa: CASSYLTDGGYGYTF

v_call: TRBV12-3/TRBV12-4
j_call: TRBJ1-4
cdr3_aa: CASRRQGGKLFF

v_call: TRBV6-5
j_call: TRBJ2-7
cdr3_aa: CASSIGLAAYEQYF

v_call: TRBV6-5
j_call: TRBJ2-3
cdr3_aa: CATRDPSTDTQYF

v_call: TRBV21-1
j_call: TRBJ1-1
cdr3_aa: CATWTGTLMNTEAFF

v_call: TRBV11-1
j_call: TRBJ1-1
cdr3_aa: CASSLQENTEAFF

v_call: TRBV5-4
j_call: TRBJ1-2
cdr3_aa: CASSPDAANYGYTF

v_call: TRBV2
j_call: TRBJ2-5
cdr3_aa: CASSYDRDQETQYF

v_call: TRBV18
j_call: TRBJ2-1
cdr3_aa: CASSLGTSGYNEQFF

v_call: TRBV21-1
j_call: TRBJ1-5
cdr3_aa: CASKQRSNQPQHF

v_call: TRBV12-3/TRBV12-4
j_call: TRBJ1-1
cdr3_aa: CASSILRDTEAFF

v_call: TRBV18
j_call: TRBJ2-5
cdr3_aa: CASSPAGQETQYF

v_call: TRBV19
j_call: TRBJ1-1
cdr3_aa: CASSITRGRSGTEAFF

v_call: TRBV19
j_call: TRBJ1-1
cdr3_aa: CASSIGTGYPEAFF

v_call: TRBV6-6
j_call: TRBJ1-5
cdr3_aa: CASSKTGLQPQHF

v_call: TRBV6-4
j_call: TRBJ1-4
cdr3_aa: CASRNCKLFF